The T cell receptor (beta chain) under discussion was sequenced for a study of shared clonotypes between healthy human individuals. The V end lost 3 bases, the J end lost 1 base, and 13 bases lay between the germline ends. The germline V gene encodes CDR1 SGHRS and CDR2 YFSETQ. CDR3 size: 15 residues. This clone was recorded only once. As yet, its antigen is unknown. In the original processing: Filtering differed since immunoSEQ provided only junctions, with no quality scores. Some clones are missing from TCRdb's copy, which holds only in-frame ones; the method was immunoSEQ multiplex PCR. That table is the source of V, J and clone size, and D and trimming were worked out from the DNA. The data hold about 2.4 million clones, with roughly 93% observed a single time. General observations from the study: Non-shared clonotypes had lower generation probabilities than those shared by all four donors. In this cohort, only blood was sampled, and tissue repertoires likely differ.

The sample comprised naive CD4+ T cells from PBMCs. This sample's subset: CD45RA+ positively selected. The source is a man aged 18 to 30 in good health. Some clones in this sample may be carry-over from other donors' samples. The chain carries TRBV5-1 and TRBJ1-1; no firm D call. The CDR3 protein is CASSSLFEGNTEAFF. Here the CDR3 DNA reads TGCGCCAGCAGCTCCTTGTTTGAGGGGAACACTGAAGCTTTCTTT.